This T cell receptor (beta chain) came from a study of blood T cell repertoires in COVID-19. Authors' data handling: It was from reference gene primer amplification that nucleated cell counts were estimated. Method: immunoSEQ multiplex PCR; TCRdb's copy keeps in-frame clones and lacks some. The DNA was the basis for D and trimming; V, J and clone size are from that table. The data contain 330,000 or so clones, about nine tenths of them singletons. Sequencing was carried out using peripheral blood. This clonotype originated in a woman in her sixties or seventies with COVID-19, enrolled during active disease.

The DNA of the CDR3 is TGTGCCACCAGCAGAGATCTTGGTACCGGTGGCTACACCTTC. Translating gives CATSRDLGTGGYTF. J is TRBJ1-2 and V is TRBV15; D ambiguous. Germline CDR1 reads LNHNV; CDR2 reads YYDKDF (reference sequence). V was trimmed by 0 bases and J by 7 bases, leaving 12 bases between them. The CDR3 totals 14 residues.